These 18 T cell receptor beta chains share one sample of origin, sequenced in a study of beta chain features in type 1 diabetes. Reverse transcribing all isolated RNA meant expressed TCRB transcripts were sequenced. Sequenced by immunoSEQ multiplex PCR; TCRdb stores in-frame clones only, minus some. Among fewer than 250,000 clones listed, roughly 9.6% were seen once. Sample: naive CD4+ T cells from blood. The receptor source for this set is a woman in her late teens or twenties in good health.

This chain connects TRBV11-3 to TRBJ2-7, with TRBD1 matching over 10 bases. The CDR3 is made up of 15 amino acids. The junction had 7 bases not matched to a gene; V was cut back by 3 bases and J by 5 bases. The germline CDR1 and CDR2 sequences are SGHNT and YENEEA. In DNA form, the CDR3 reads TGTGCCAGCAGCTTGGGGACAGGGGATGGAGACGAGCAGTACTTC. Protein sequence: CASSLGTGDGDEQYF.

This clone was counted only a few times. The chain joins TRBV6-1 to TRBJ2-5; a possible D gene is TRBD2 (5 bases). Germline lookup yields CDR1 MNHNS and CDR2 SASEGT. Trimming took off 3 bases at V and 4 bases at J, with 9 bases between the two ends. The CDR3 is 13 residues long. The CDR3 here is CASSDIGGETQYF. The CDR3, as DNA: TGTGCCAGCAGTGACATAGGAGGAGAGACCCAGTACTTC.

This clone was detected only once. The rearrangement links TRBV10-2 to TRBJ2-5; the match to TRBD2 covers 8 bases. Germline V gene sequence: CDR1 WSHSY, CDR2 SAAADI. This CDR3 is 16 amino acids long. Trimming at V came to 3 bases and at J to 2 bases, leaving 8 bases not matched to a gene. CDR3 loop: CASSDFPGLEQETQYF. In nucleotides, the CDR3 is TGCGCCAGCAGTGATTTCCCGGGACTAGAACAAGAGACCCAGTACTTC.

This clone appeared a few times. The chain carries TRBV7-2 and TRBJ2-1, with 7 nucleotides matching TRBD2. V shed 2 bases and J 5 bases; nucleotides not matched to a gene: 12. The CDR3 covers 17 residues. Germline CDR1 SGHTA, CDR2 FQGNSA. CDR3 coding DNA: TGTGCCAGCAGCTTAAGCCTCTCCTCGGGAGGTAACAATGAGCAGTTCTTC. This codes for CASSLSLSSGGNNEQFF.

This clone came up a few times. The chain recombines TRBV7-8 with TRBJ2-5; D might be TRBD2 (5 bases). The CDR3 is 14 amino acids. V was cut by 2 bases and J by 2 bases, with 9 bases left in between. CDR1 and CDR2 from the germline V gene are SGHVS and FQNEAQ. CDR3 DNA sequence: TGTGCCAGCAGCTTAAGTGGGAGTCAAGAGACCCAGTACTTC. It translates to CASSLSGSQETQYF.

The chain is built from TRBV6-6 and TRBJ2-1; 7 bases map to TRBD1. V lost 7 bases, J lost 9 bases, and 15 bases stayed unmatched. From germline, CDR1 is MNHNY and CDR2 SVGAGI (reference sequence). This CDR3 comprises 15 residues. The CDR3 sequence: CASTYTRTGVGEQFF. DNA of the CDR3: TGTGCCAGCACCTACACACGGACAGGCGTCGGTGAGCAGTTCTTC.

This clone was picked up a small number of times. The V gene is TRBV6-6, the J gene TRBJ2-7; 9 bases are a match to TRBD1. Germline V gene sequence: CDR1 MNHNY, CDR2 SVGAGI (reference sequence). The CDR3 sequence is 15 residues long. J gave up 0 bases and V 4 bases, and 4 bases lay outside the gene matches. The CDR3 region is CASSSGTGSSYEQYF. The CDR3 nucleotides read TGTGCCAGCAGTTCCGGGACAGGGAGCTCCTACGAGCAGTACTTC.

The rearrangement joins TRBV30 to TRBJ1-4; D remains ambiguous. The V end was cut by 0 bases, the J end by 2 bases, with 7 bases between. The CDR3 consists of 14 residues. The germline gives CDR1 GTSNPN, CDR2 SVGIG (reference sequence). The CDR3 region has the DNA TGTGCCTGGAGTGTACTCGAGACTAATGAAAAACTGTTTTTT. Protein sequence: CAWSVLETNEKLFF.

In DNA form, the CDR3 reads TGCGCCAGCAGCTTGGATGGCCGTAGCACAGATACGCAGTATTTT. This encodes CASSLDGRSTDTQYF. The chain employs TRBV5-1 and TRBJ2-3; D uncertain. Germline lookup yields CDR1 SGHRS and CDR2 YFSETQ. Trimming removed 0 bases at V and 0 bases at J, with 8 bases between. The CDR3 has 15 residues.

This clone was counted between two and nine times. The CDR3 coding sequence is TGTGCCAGCAGCCAAGAAAGCGCAGGGTTAAGGTCTGGAAACACCATATATTTT. Amino acid sequence: CASSQESAGLRSGNTIYF. The chain is built from TRBV14 and TRBJ1-3, with D possibly matching TRBD1 (5 bases). Per germline, CDR1 SGHDN and CDR2 FVKESK. The V and J ends lost 0 bases and 1 base respectively, with 16 bases between them. This CDR3 has 18 amino acids.

The genes are TRBV20-1 and TRBJ2-7; maybe TRBD1 (5 bases). The CDR3 runs 11 residues. The germline CDR1 and CDR2 sequences are DFQATT and SNEGSKA (reference sequence). V was trimmed by 6 bases and J by 9 bases, leaving 15 bases between them. The CDR3 spells CSASKGFVQYF. DNA of the CDR3: TGCAGTGCCTCCAAGGGGTTCGTGCAGTACTTC.

The J gene is TRBJ1-1, the V gene TRBV5-4; D perhaps matches TRBD1 (6 bases). Looked up from germline, CDR1 is SGHNT and CDR2 is YYREEE (reference sequence). The CDR3 is 15 residues long. V shed 0 bases and J shed 3 bases, with 12 bases lying between them. The CDR3: CASSLEPGVDTEAFF. The DNA of the CDR3 is TGTGCCAGCAGCTTGGAGCCAGGGGTGGACACTGAAGCTTTCTTT.

The table lists this clone with a few counts. This chain connects TRBV9 to TRBJ1-2; no clear D. Trimming stripped 2 bases from V and 4 bases from J, with 6 bases between. CDR3 length equals 12 residues. Per the germline V gene, CDR1 is SGDLS and CDR2 is YYNGEE. The DNA for the CDR3 is TGTGCCAGCAGCGTCGGACTCTATGGCTACACCTTC. Its protein product is CASSVGLYGYTF.

This clone was detected only a few times. V is TRBV10-1 and J is TRBJ2-3, with D possibly matching TRBD2 (6 bases). V gave up 5 bases and J gave up 9 bases, with 12 bases separating them. The CDR3 is 12 amino acids. The germline V gene encodes CDR1 WNHNN and CDR2 SYGVQD (reference sequence). CDR3: CASSPGGDTQYF. CDR3 nucleotides: TGCGCCAGCAGTCCTGGCGGGGACACGCAGTATTTT.

The chain recombines TRBV7-2 with TRBJ2-3; D is undetermined. CDR3 length: 13 amino acids. Germline CDR1 reads SGHTA; CDR2 reads FQGNSA. Deletions cut 5 bases from V and 4 bases from J, with 10 bases between. The CDR3 loop is CASSRGPADTQYF. CDR3 bases: TGTGCCAGCAGCCGCGGCCCGGCAGATACGCAGTATTTT.

This clone has a handful of counts. V gene TRBV30 combines with J gene TRBJ2-5; D is possibly TRBD2 (6 bases). Looked up from germline, CDR1 is GTSNPN and CDR2 is SVGIG (reference sequence). The CDR3 contains 14 residues. V lost 2 bases and J lost 2, with 12 bases in between. CDR3 coding DNA: TGTGCCTGGAGTAGGGGACTGTCTCAAGAGACCCAGTACTTC. Encoded protein: CAWSRGLSQETQYF.

This clone was counted between two and nine times. The V call is TRBV9, the J call TRBJ2-3, with TRBD2 matching 12 bases. Germline V gene sequence: CDR1 SGDLS, CDR2 YYNGEE. The CDR3 totals 17 residues. The junction had 6 bases not matched to a gene; V was cut back by 4 bases and J by 0 bases. CDR3 in DNA: TGTGCCAGCAGCCCCCGGGGGACTAGCGGGAGCACAGATACGCAGTATTTT. Protein sequence: CASSPRGTSGSTDTQYF.

This chain joins TRBV7-6 and TRBJ2-5, with TRBD2 matching over 11 bases. CDR1 and CDR2 from the germline V gene are SGHVS and FNYEAQ. Losses at the gene ends were 1 base for V and 5 bases for J; bases not matched to a gene: 6. The CDR3 is made up of 16 amino acids. The CDR3 loop reads CASSLVAGGLKETQYF. The CDR3 bases are TGTGCCAGCAGCTTAGTAGCGGGGGGGCTGAAGGAGACCCAGTACTTC.